These 10 T cell receptor beta chains were all obtained from the same sample, sequenced in a study of blood T cells in healthy people across ages. Next came a second PCR, run for roughly 6 to 11 cycles, which used a sample-barcoded 5' primer along with a J-beta primer mix. Each CDR3 protein gets one entry after TCRdb re-called the 5' RACE reads with MiXCR. Among around 650,000 distinct CDR3 sequences listed, roughly 32% were seen once. Sequenced sample: blood. All receptors derive from a woman over 75 in good health.

As for this clonotype: A read error is possible here, since a much larger clone lies one base away. The rearrangement uses TRBV30 and TRBJ2-5, with D tentatively TRBD1 (5 bases). This CDR3 comprises 12 residues. The V gene lost 3 bases and the J gene lost 11 bases, with 16 bases spanning the gap. Germline V gene lookup returns CDR1 GTSNPN and CDR2 SVGIG (reference sequence). For the CDR3, the DNA is TGTGCCTGGAGGCAGGGAAACTACGGGCAGTACTTC. It codes for CAWRQGNYGQYF. The full variable domain, completed using reference TRBV30 and TRBJ2-5, is SQTIHQWPATLVQPVGSPLSLECTVEGTSNPNLYWYRQAAGRGLQLLFYSVGIGQISSEVPQNLSASRPQDRQFILSSKKLLLSDSGFYLCAWRQGNYGQYFGPGTRLLVL.

This clonotype was recorded only once. This sequence joins TRBV6-5 and TRBJ2-5, with D possibly being TRBD1 or TRBD2 (5 bases each). The V gene lost 8 bases and the J gene lost 4 bases, with 14 bases spanning the gap. The CDR3 loop spans 13 amino acids. CDR1 and CDR2 from the germline V gene are MNHEY and SVGAGI. CDR3 region: CASGRGVPETQYF. CDR3 DNA sequence: TGTGCCAGCGGAAGGGGAGTCCCAGAGACCCAGTACTTC.

This clonotype was detected only a few times. V gene TRBV3-1 combines with J gene TRBJ2-3; no firm D call. Trimming removed 1 base at V and 7 bases at J, with 15 bases between. The germline V gene encodes CDR1 LGHDT and CDR2 YNNKEL (reference sequence). This CDR3 is built from 15 residues. The CDR3 here is CASSQGRPGVNTQYF. DNA of the CDR3: TGTGCCAGCAGCCAAGGCAGGCCTGGCGTAAATACGCAGTATTTT.

In this sample, this clonotype turned up many times. The chain carries TRBV7-9 and TRBJ2-5; D is possibly TRBD1 (5 bases). Germline V CDR1 and CDR2: SEHNR, FQNEAQ (reference sequence). Trimming took 1 base from V and 5 from J, leaving 14 bases between them. The CDR3 has 15 amino acids. This CDR3 reads CASSLGMGQVETQYF. CDR3 nucleotides: TGTGCCAGCAGCTTAGGCATGGGGCAGGTTGAGACCCAGTACTTC.

This chain connects TRBV7-2 to TRBJ2-1, with 10 bases identical to TRBD1. This CDR3 is 16 amino acids long. Losses at the gene ends were 0 bases for V and 7 bases for J; bases not matched to a gene: 6. Germline CDR1 is SGHTA and CDR2 is FQGNSA. CDR3 loop: CASSLALGQGPNEQFF. The CDR3 DNA sequence: TGTGCCAGCAGCTTAGCGCTGGGACAGGGGCCAAATGAGCAGTTCTTC.

With regard to this clonotype: A single base separates this from a much larger clone, so it may be a read error. The chain is built from TRBV5-1 and TRBJ2-1, with D maybe TRBD1 (7 bases). The CDR3 spans 16 residues. Germline-derived CDR1 and CDR2 are SGHRS and YFSETQ. Written as DNA, the CDR3 is TGCGCCGGCAGCTTGCAGGGGGGCGAACTTTACAATGAGCAGTTCTTC. Translation gives CAGSLQGGELYNEQFF.

Comment on this clonotype: Possible read error: a much larger clone is one base away. The chain links TRBV30 to TRBJ2-7; weak D call: TRBD1 (5 bases). The V end lost 0 bases, the J end lost 5 bases, and 5 bases lay between the germline ends. Per the germline V gene, CDR1 is GTSNPN and CDR2 is SVGIG (reference sequence). The CDR3 length is 11 residues. CDR3 in DNA: TGTGCCTGGAGTGTAGGGGACGAGCAGTACTTC. This encodes CAWSVGDEQYF. Filled out from reference TRBV30 and TRBJ2-7, the complete variable domain reads SQTIHQWPATLVQPVGSPLSLECTVEGTSNPNLYWYRQAAGRGLQLLFYSVGIGQISSEVPQNLSASRPQDRQFILSSKKLLLSDSGFYLCAWSVGDEQYFGPGTRLTVT.

This clonotype has a count of ten or more. V is TRBV29-1 and J is TRBJ1-5, with D tentatively TRBD1 (5 bases). The germline gives CDR1 SQVTM, CDR2 ANQGSEA. The CDR3 runs 14 residues. Trimming took off 4 bases at V and 7 bases at J, with 17 bases between the two ends. Here the CDR3 reads CSVGDRQGGQPQHF. In nucleotides, the CDR3 is TGCAGCGTTGGAGATAGGCAGGGTGGGCAGCCCCAGCATTTT.

This clonotype was found a few times. The genes are TRBV5-1 and TRBJ2-7; D might be TRBD1 (5 bases). The germline V and J ends were trimmed by 4 bases and 4 bases, with 12 bases remaining between them. The CDR3 length is 13 residues. CDR1 and CDR2 from the germline V gene are SGHRS and YFSETQ. CDR3 nucleotides: TGCGCCAGCAGCCAATCAGGGCGGTACGAGCAGTACTTC. Translated, it gives CASSQSGRYEQYF.

The J gene is TRBJ1-3, the V gene TRBV20-1, with a possible D match to TRBD1 (5 bases). Germline V gives CDR1 DFQATT, CDR2 SNEGSKA (reference sequence). This CDR3 has 15 residues. V lost 3 bases and J lost 0, with 12 bases in between. The CDR3 protein is CSARAGGGSGNTIYF. The CDR3 DNA follows: TGCAGTGCTAGGGCCGGTGGGGGCTCTGGAAACACCATATATTTT.